This T cell receptor (beta chain) was sequenced in a study of CXCR3 chemokines and chemotherapy response in bladder cancer. In germline, CDR1 is MNHNY, CDR2 SVGAGI (reference sequence). This CDR3 is built from 11 residues. Trimming removed 0 bases from V and 5 bases from J, with 0 bases in between. About this clonotype: A far larger clone is off by one base, so a read error is likely.

Via MiXCR, TCRdb re-called the PCR reads, giving one row per CDR3 protein. The table has 3,000 to 3,500 distinct CDR3 sequences, 17% seen once. The genes are TRBV6-6 and TRBJ2-3; the D is unclear. Sampling took place from a patient whose treatment included neoadjuvant chemotherapy. This clonotype was obtained from a human donor with bladder cancer that did not respond to neoadjuvant chemotherapy. The CDR3 region is CASSYSDTQYF. In DNA form, the CDR3 reads TGTGCCAGCAGTTACTCAGATACGCAGTATTTT.